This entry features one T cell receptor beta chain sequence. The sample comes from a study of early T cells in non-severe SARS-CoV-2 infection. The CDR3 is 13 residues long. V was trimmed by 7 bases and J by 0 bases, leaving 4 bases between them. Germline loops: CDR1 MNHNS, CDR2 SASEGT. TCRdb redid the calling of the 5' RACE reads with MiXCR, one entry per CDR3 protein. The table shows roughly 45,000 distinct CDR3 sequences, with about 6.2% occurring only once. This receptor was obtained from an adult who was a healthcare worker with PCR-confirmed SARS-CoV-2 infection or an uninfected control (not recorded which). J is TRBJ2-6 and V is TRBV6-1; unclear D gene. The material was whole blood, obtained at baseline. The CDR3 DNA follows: TGTGCCAGCACCCTCTCTGGGGCCAACGTCCTGACTTTC. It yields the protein CASTLSGANVLTF.